This entry is about one T cell receptor beta chain. The antigen this receptor binds is unknown. Nothing much larger sits one base from this clone, and base qualities are not available. RNA was extracted with the RNeasy kit and 0.5 to 1 ug was reverse transcribed using random hexamers. TCR beta CDR3 regions were amplified with the immunoSEQ multiplex PCR assay covering 54 Vbeta and 13 Jbeta segments. Bias from PCR amplification was corrected by using a synthetic template baseline for primer optimization and for computational correction. In the original analysis: Only productive sequences were kept, with reads annotated to V, D and J genes according to IMGT and analyzed in immunoSEQ Analyzer. Clonality was computed as one minus Shannon entropy normalized by log2 of the number of productive unique sequences. Public and private clones were assessed among the 100 most prevalent clones of each patient and control. Clones were defined as Susac-specific when absent from the healthy and MS cohorts, from 1052 published viral clones and from other ImmuneACCESS disease sequences. Starting from the raw public reads, TCRdb applied fastp trimming at Q25, assembled clones with MiXCR and retained in-frame beta chains. All rows with the same CDR3 protein become a single entry with the most common DNA and genes. The V and J calls here are based on TCRdb, not the publication. Here the sample has roughly 50,000 distinct CDR3 sequences; 80% to 95% occur a single time. The top ten hold less than 0.65% of the sample.

V is cut back by 3 bases and J by 3 bases, with 4 bases in the junction unmatched. CDR1 and CDR2, per the germline V gene (reference sequence), are LNHDA and SQIVND. Including the terminal cysteine and phenylalanine, the CDR3 comprises 14 residues. Kept here is only the CDR3 DNA, which spans 42 bases and is read in frame from base 1. This sample was included in a study of CD8 T cells in Susac syndrome (dated by TCRdb to about 2019). Notes on the research overall: Repertoire sequencing was used to test whether CD8+ T cell activation and differentiation in Susac syndrome was antigen driven. The clonality of the CD8+ T cell repertoire was compared across approximately eleven healthy donors, roughly 14 Susac syndrome patients and under 19 multiple sclerosis patients.

Study-level results and caveats: The number of individuals in the TCR sequencing and HLA analysis was recognized as being relatively small.

High-throughput TCR beta sequencing profiled peripheral blood CD8+ and CD4+ T cells from healthy donors, Susac syndrome patients and multiple sclerosis patients. The healthy donors served as controls matched for age and sex. Bulk CD8+ and CD4+ T cells were purified by magnetic negative isolation, while CD8+ TEMRA cells were enriched using FACS. Blood was collected in EDTA tubes and processed within 24 hours, with PBMCs isolated through density gradient centrifugation. PBMCs destined for TCR sequencing were cryopreserved in liquid nitrogen and later thawed in a 37 °C water bath. A purity of at least 90% was achieved for sorted or isolated CD4+, CD8+ and CD8+ TEMRA cells.

Sequenced material: CD8+ T cells from PBMCs. This TCR was recovered from a human donor in good health. The V and J genes are TRBV19 and TRBJ2-7; 8 central bases correspond to TRBD2. The nucleotides are TGTGCCAGTAGTATTGGCGGGAGGTTCTACGAGCAGTACTTC. Its protein product is CASSIGGRFYEQYF.